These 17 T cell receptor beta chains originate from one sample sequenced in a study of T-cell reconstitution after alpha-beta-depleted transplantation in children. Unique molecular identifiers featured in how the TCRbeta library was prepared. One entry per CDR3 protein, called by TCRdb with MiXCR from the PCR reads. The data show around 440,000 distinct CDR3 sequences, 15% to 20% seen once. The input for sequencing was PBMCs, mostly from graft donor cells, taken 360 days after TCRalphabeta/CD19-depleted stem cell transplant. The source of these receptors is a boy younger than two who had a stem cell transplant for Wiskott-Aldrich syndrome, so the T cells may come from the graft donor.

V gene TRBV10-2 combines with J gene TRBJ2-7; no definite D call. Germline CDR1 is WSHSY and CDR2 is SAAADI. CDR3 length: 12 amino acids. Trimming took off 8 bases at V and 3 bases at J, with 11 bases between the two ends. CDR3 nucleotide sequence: TGCGCCAGCTCCTTAGTGCACTACGAGCAGTACTTC. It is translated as CASSLVHYEQYF.

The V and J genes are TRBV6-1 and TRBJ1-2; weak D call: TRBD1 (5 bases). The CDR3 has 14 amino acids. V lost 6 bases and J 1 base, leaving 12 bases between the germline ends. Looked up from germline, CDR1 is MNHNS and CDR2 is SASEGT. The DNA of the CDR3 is TGTGCCAGCAGCGACAGACTCAGTAACTATGGCTACACCTTC. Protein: CASSDRLSNYGYTF.

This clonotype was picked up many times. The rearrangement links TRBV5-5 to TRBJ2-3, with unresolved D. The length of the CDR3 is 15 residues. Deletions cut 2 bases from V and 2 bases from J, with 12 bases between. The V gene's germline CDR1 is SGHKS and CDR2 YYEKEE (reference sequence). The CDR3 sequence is CASSLQPYSTDTQYF. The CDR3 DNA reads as TGTGCCAGCAGCTTACAGCCCTATTCCACAGATACGCAGTATTTT.

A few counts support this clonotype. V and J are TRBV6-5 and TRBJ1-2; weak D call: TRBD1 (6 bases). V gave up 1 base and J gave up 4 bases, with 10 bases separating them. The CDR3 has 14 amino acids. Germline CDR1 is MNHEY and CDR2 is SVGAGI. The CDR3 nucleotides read TGTGCCAGCAGTTACTTGGGACATCCCTATGGCTACACCTTC. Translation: CASSYLGHPYGYTF.

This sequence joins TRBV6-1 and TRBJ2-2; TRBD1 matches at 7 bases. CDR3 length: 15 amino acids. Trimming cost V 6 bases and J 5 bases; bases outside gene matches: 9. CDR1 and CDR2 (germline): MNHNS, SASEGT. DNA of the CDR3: TGTGCCAGCAGCCTCGACAGGGCCTGGACCGGGGAGCTGTTTTTT. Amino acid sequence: CASSLDRAWTGELFF.

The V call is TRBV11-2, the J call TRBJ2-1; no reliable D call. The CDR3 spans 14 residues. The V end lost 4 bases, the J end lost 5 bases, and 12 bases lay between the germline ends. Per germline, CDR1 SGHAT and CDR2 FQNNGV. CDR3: CASSSRSSHNEQFF. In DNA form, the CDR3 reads TGTGCCAGCAGCTCCAGGAGCAGCCACAATGAGCAGTTCTTC.

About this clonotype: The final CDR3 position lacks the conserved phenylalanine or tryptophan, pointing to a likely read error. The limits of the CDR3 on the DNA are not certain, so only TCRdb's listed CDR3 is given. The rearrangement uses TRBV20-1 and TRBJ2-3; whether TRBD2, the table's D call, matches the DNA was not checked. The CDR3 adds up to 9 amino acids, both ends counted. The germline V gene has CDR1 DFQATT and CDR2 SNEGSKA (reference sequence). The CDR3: CSAREGLYS.

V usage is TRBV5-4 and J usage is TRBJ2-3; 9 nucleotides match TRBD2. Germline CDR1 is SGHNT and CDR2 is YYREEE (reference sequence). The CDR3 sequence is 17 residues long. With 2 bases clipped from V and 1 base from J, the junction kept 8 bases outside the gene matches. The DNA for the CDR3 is TGTGCCAGCAGCTTACTCGGCGGCGGGAGGGGCACAGATACGCAGTATTTT. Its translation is CASSLLGGGRGTDTQYF. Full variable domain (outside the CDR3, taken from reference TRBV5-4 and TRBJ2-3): ETGVTQSPTHLIKTRGQQVTLRCSSQSGHNTVSWYQQALGQGPQFIFQYYREEENGRGNFPPRFSGLQFPNYSSELNVNALELDDSALYLCASSLLGGGRGTDTQYFGPGTRLTVL.

The CDR3 DNA follows: TGTGCCACCAGTACAGGGCCAATGAACACTGAAGCTTTCTTT. It is translated as CATSTGPMNTEAFF. This chain links TRBV24-1 with TRBJ1-1, with a weak D call TRBD1 (6 bases). With 6 bases removed from V and 0 bases from J, the gap between germline ends came to 10 bases. There are 14 residues in the CDR3. CDR1 and CDR2 (germline): KGHDR, SFDVKD.

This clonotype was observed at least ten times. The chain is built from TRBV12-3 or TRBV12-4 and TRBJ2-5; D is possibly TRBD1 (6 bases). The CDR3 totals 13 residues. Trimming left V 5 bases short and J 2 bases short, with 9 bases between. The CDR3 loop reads CASSGQPQETQYF. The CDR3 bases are TGTGCCAGCAGTGGACAGCCTCAAGAGACCCAGTACTTC.

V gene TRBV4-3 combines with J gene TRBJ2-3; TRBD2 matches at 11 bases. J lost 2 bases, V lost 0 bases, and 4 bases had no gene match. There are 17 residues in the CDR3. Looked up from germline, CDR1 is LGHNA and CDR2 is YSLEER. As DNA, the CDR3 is TGCGCCAGCAGCCAAGAGAGACTAGCGGGGTTCACAGATACGCAGTATTTT. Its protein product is CASSQERLAGFTDTQYF.

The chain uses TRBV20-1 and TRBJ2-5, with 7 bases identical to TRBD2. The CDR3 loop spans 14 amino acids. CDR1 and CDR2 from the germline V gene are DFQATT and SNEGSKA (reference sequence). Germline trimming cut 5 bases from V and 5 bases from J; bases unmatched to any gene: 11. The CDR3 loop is CSASRMAGEETQYF. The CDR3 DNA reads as TGCAGTGCTTCCCGTATGGCGGGAGAGGAGACCCAGTACTTC.

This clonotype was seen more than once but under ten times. This CDR3 reads CAISGLAGVGETQYF. The CDR3 bases are TGTGCCATCAGTGGACTAGCGGGAGTGGGAGAGACCCAGTACTTC. This chain joins TRBV10-3 and TRBJ2-5; 12 positions match TRBD2. J gave up 4 bases and V 4 bases, and 4 bases lay outside the gene matches. Germline CDR1 reads ENHRY; CDR2 reads SYGVKD. The CDR3 loop spans 15 amino acids.

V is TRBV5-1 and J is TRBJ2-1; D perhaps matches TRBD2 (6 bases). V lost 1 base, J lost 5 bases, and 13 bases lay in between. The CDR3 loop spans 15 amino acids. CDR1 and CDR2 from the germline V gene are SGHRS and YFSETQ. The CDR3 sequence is CASSLFQGGNNEQFF. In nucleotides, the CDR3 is TGCGCCAGCAGCTTGTTTCAGGGAGGAAACAATGAGCAGTTCTTC.

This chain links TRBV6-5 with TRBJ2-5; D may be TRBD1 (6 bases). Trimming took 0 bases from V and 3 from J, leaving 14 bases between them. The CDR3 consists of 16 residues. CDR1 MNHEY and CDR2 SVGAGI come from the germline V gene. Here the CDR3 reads CASSYSTGRGEETQYF. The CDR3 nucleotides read TGTGCCAGCAGTTACTCAACAGGGAGAGGGGAAGAGACCCAGTACTTC.

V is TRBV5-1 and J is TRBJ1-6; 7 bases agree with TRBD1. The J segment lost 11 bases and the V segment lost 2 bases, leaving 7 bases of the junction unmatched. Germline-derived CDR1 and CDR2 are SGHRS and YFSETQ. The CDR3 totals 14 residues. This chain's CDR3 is CASSFVTGIPPLHF. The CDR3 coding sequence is TGCGCCAGCAGCTTCGTGACAGGGATTCCACCCCTCCACTTT.

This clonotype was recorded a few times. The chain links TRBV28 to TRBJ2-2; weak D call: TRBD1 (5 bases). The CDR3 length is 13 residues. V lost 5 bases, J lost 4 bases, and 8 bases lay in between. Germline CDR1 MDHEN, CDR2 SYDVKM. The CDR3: CASSRQFTGELFF. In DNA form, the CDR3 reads TGTGCCAGCAGTCGACAGTTCACCGGGGAGCTGTTTTTT.